This T cell receptor beta chain was documented in a study of shared T cell receptors in the human thymus. The CDR3 runs to 15 residues. The data were produced by immunoSEQ multiplex PCR, yet TCRdb's version contains in-frame clones alone and is incomplete. The top ten hold more than 0.01% of the sample, which has roughly 550,000 clones, around 78% seen once. These data also formed part of another study, on human thymus T cells. This second study says: The sample donors, healthy Finnish infants, were having corrective surgery for congenital heart defects. Resections from corrective heart surgery provided thymus tissue.

This rearrangement joins TRBV21-1 to TRBJ1-2. TRBV21-1 is recorded as a pseudogene. The source is a boy younger than two with a congenital heart defect. The sequencing input was thymocytes. In DNA, the CDR3 is TGTGCCAGCAGCAAACTAGGCTCAGAAAACTATGGCTACACCTTC. Translated: CASSKLGSENYGYTF.